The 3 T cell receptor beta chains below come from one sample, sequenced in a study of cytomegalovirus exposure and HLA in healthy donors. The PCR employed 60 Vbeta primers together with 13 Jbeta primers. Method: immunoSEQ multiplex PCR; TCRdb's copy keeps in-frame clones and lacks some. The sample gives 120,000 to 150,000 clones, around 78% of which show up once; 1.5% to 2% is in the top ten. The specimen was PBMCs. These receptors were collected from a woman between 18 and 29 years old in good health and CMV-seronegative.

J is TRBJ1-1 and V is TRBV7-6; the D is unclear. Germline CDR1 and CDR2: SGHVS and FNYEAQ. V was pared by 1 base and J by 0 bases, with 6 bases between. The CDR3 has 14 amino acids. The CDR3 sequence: CASSLGLLNTEAFF. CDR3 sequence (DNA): TGTGCCAGCAGCTTAGGGCTGTTGAACACTGAAGCTTTCTTT.

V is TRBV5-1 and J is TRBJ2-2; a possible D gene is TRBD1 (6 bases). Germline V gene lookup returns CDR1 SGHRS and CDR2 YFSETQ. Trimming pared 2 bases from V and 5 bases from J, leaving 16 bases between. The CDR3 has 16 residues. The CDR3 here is CASSFPGQKLTGELFF. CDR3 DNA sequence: TGCGCCAGCAGCTTCCCAGGACAGAAATTAACCGGGGAGCTGTTTTTT. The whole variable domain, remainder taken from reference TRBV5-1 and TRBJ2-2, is KAGVTQTPRYLIKTRGQQVTLSCSPISGHRSVSWYQQTPGQGLQFLFEYFSETQRNKGNFPGRFSGRQFSNSRSEMNVSTLELGDSALYLCASSFPGQKLTGELFFGEGSRLTVL.

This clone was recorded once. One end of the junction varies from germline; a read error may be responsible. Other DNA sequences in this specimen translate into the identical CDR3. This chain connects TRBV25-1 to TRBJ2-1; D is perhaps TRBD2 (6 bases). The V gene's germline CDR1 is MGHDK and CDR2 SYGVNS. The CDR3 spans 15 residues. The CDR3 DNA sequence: TGTGCTAGCAGTGAATCCAGCGGGTCGGATAATGAGCAGTTCTTC. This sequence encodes CASSESSGSDNEQFF. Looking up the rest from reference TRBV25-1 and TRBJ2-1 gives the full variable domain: EADIYQTPRYLVIGTGKKITLECSQTMGHDKMYWYQQDPGMELHLIHYSYGVNSTEKGDLSSESTVSRIRTEHFPLTLESARPSHTSQYLCASSESSGSDNEQFFGPGTRLTVL.